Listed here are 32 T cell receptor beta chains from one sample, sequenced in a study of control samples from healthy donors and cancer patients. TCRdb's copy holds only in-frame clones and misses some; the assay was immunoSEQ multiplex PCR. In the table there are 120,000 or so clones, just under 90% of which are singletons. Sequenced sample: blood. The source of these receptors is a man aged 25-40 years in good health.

The CDR3 DNA sequence: TGTGCCAGCGGGACGTTCGAAAAACTGTTTTTT. Protein: CASGTFEKLFF. The V call is TRBV28, the J call TRBJ1-4, with a weak D call TRBD1 (5 bases). This CDR3 region has 11 residues. Trimming took off 8 bases at V and 8 bases at J, with 9 bases between the two ends. CDR1 and CDR2 from the germline V gene are MDHEN and SYDVKM.

The CDR3 here is CASSLRQSTEAFF. The CDR3 region has the DNA TGTGCCAGCAGCTTAAGACAGTCCACTGAAGCTTTCTTT. This rearrangement joins TRBV11-1 to TRBJ1-1; TRBD1 is a possible D gene (5 bases). Trimming shortened V by 2 bases and J by 4 bases, and 8 bases separated the two germline ends. The CDR3 covers 13 residues. Germline CDR1 SGHAT, CDR2 FQDESV (reference sequence).

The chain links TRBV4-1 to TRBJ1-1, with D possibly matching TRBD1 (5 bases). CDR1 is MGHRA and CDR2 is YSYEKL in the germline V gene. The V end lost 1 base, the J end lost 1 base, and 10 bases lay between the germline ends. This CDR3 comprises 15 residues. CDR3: CASSQVKGRNTEAFF. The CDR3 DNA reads TGCGCCAGCAGCCAAGTTAAGGGACGGAACACTGAAGCTTTCTTT.

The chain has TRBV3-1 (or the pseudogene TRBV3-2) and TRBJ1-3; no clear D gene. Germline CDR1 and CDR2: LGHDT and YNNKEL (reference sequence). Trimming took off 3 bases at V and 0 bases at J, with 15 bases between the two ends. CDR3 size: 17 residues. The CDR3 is CASSQEGPLRSGNTIYF. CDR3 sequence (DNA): TGTGCCAGCAGCCAGGAAGGACCGCTCCGCTCTGGAAACACCATATATTTT.

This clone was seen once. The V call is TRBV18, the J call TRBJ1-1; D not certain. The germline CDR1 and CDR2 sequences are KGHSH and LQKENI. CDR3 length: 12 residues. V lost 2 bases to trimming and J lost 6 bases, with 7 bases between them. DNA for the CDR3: TGTGCCAGCTCACCAGGGAGGGCTGAAGCTTTCTTT. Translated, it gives CASSPGRAEAFF.

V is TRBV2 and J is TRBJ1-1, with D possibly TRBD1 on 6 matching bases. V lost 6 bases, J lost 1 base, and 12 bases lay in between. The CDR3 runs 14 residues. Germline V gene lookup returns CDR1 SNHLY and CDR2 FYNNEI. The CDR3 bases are TGTGCCAGCAGGACGACAGGATCGAACACTGAAGCTTTCTTT. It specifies CASRTTGSNTEAFF. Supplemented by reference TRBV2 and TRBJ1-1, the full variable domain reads EPEVTQTPSHQVTQMGQEVILRCVPISNHLYFYWYRQILGQKVEFLVSFYNNEISEKSEIFDDQFSVERPDGSNFTLKIRSTKLEDSAMYFCASRTTGSNTEAFFGQGTRLTVV.

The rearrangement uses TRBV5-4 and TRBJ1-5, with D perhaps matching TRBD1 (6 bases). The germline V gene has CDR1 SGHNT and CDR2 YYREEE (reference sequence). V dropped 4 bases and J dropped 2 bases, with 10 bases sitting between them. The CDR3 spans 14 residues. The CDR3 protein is CASSLGGGNQPQHF. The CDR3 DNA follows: TGTGCCAGCAGCCTAGGGGGGGGCAATCAGCCCCAGCATTTT.

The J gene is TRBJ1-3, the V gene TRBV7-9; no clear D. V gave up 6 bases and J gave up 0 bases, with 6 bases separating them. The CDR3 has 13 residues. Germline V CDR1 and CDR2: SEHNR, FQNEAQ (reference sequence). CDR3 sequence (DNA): TGTGCCAGCAGGCGGTTCTCTGGAAACACCATATATTTT. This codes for CASRRFSGNTIYF.

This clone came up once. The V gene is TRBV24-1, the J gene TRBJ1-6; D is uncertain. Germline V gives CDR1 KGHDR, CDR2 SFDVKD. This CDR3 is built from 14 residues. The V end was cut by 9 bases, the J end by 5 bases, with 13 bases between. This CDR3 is CATWPDGNNSPLHF. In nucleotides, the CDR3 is TGTGCCACCTGGCCGGACGGAAATAATTCACCCCTCCACTTT.

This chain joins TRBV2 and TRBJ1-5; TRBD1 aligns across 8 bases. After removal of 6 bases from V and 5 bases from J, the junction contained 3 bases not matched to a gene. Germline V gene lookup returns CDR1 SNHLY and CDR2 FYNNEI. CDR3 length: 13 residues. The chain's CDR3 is CASSQGADQPQHF. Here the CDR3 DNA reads TGTGCCAGCAGCCAGGGGGCCGATCAGCCCCAGCATTTT.

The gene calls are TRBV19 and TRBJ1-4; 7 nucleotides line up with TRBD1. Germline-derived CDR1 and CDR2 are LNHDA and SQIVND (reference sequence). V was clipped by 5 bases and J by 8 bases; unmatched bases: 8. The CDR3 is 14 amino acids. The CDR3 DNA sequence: TGTGCCAGTAGTCCTCAGGGGGTTGGGGAAAAACTGTTTTTT. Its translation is CASSPQGVGEKLFF.

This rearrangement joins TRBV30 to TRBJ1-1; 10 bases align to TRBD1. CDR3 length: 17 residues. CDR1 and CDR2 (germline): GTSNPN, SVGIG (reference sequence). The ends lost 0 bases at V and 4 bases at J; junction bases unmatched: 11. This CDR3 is CAWSVVRDRGDSTEAFF. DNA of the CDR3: TGTGCCTGGAGTGTCGTCCGGGACAGGGGAGATAGCACTGAAGCTTTCTTT.

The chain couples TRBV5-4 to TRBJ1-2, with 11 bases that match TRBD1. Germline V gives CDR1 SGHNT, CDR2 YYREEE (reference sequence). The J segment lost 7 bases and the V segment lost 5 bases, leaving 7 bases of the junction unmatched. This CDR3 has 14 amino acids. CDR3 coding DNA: TGTGCCAGCAGTCCCGGGACAGGGGGTGGTGGCTACACCTTC. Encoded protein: CASSPGTGGGGYTF.

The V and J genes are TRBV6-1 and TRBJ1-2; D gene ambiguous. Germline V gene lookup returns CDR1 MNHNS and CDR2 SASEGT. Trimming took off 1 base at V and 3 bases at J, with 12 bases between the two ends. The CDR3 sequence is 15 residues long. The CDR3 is CASSEVGGGDYGYTF. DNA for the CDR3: TGTGCCAGCAGTGAAGTTGGAGGAGGCGACTATGGCTACACCTTC.

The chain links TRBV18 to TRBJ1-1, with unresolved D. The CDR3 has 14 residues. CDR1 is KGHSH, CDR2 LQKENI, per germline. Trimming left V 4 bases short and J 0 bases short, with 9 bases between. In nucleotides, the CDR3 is TGTGCCAGCTCACGCTTACAAGTGAACACTGAAGCTTTCTTT. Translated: CASSRLQVNTEAFF.

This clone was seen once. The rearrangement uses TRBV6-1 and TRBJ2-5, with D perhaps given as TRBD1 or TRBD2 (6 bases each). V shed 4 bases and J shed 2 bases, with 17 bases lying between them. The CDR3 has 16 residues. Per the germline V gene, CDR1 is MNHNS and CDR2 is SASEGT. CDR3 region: CASSASPRGLQETQYF. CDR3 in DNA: TGTGCCAGCAGTGCCTCCCCCCGGGGGCTTCAAGAGACCCAGTACTTC.

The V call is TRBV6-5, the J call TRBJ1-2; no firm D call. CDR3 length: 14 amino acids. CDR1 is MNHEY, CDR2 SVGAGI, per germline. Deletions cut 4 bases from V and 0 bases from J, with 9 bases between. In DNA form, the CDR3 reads TGTGCCAGCAGTTCGTTGGGAACTAACTATGGCTACACCTTC. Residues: CASSSLGTNYGYTF.

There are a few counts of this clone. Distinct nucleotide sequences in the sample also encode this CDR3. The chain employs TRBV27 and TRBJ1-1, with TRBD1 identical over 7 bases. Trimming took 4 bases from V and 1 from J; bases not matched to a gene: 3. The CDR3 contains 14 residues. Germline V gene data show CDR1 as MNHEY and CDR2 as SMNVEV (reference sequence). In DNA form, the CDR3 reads TGTGCCAGCAGTTCGGGACAGCCGAACACTGAAGCTTTCTTT. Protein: CASSSGQPNTEAFF.

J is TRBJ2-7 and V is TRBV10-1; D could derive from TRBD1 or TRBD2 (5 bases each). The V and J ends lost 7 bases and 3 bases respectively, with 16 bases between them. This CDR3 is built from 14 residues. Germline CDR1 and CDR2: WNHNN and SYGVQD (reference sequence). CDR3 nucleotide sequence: TGCGCCAGCACTAGTGGGGGAGACGACTACGAGCAGTACTTC. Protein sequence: CASTSGGDDYEQYF.

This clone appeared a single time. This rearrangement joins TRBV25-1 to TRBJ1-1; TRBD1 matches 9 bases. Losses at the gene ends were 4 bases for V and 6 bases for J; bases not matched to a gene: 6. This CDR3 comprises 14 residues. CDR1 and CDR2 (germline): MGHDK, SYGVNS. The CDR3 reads CASSAGTGRAEAFF. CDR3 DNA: TGTGCCAGCAGTGCCGGGACAGGGAGGGCTGAAGCTTTCTTT.

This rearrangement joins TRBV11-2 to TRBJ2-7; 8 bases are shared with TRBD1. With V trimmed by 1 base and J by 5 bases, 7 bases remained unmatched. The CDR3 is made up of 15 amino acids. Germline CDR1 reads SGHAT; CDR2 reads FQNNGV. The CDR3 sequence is CASSLGPGGVNEQYF. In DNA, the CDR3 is TGTGCCAGCAGCTTAGGTCCAGGGGGCGTAAACGAGCAGTACTTC.

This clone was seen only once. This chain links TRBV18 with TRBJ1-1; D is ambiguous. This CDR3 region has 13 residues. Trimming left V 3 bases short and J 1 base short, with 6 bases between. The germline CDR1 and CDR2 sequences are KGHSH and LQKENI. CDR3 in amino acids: CASSPRQNTEAFF. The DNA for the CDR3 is TGTGCCAGCTCACCGAGGCAGAACACTGAAGCTTTCTTT.

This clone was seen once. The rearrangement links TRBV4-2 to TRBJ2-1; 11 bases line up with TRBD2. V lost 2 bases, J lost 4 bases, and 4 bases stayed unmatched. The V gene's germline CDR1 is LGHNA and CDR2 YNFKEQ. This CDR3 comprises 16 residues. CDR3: CASSQPLAGGYNEQFF. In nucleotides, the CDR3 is TGTGCCAGCAGCCAACCTTTAGCGGGGGGGTACAATGAGCAGTTCTTC.

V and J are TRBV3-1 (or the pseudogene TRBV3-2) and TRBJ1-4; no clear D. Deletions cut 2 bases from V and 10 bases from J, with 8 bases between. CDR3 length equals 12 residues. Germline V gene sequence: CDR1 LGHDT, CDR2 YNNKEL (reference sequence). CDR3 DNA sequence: TGTGCCAGCAGCCAACCTCGAGGAAAACTGTTTTTT. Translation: CASSQPRGKLFF.

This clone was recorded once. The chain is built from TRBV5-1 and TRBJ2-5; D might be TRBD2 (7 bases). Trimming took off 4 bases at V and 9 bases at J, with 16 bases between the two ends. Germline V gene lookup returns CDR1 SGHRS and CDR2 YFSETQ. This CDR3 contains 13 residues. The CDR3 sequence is CASSPPEGGPQYF. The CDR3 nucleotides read TGCGCCAGCAGCCCGCCGGAGGGGGGGCCCCAGTACTTC.

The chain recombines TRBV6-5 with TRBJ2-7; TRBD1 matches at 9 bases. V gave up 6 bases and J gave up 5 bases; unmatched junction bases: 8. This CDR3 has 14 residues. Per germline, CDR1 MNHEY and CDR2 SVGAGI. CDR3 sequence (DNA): TGTGCCAGCAGGTCCGGGACAGGGTCCCACGAGCAGTACTTC. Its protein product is CASRSGTGSHEQYF.

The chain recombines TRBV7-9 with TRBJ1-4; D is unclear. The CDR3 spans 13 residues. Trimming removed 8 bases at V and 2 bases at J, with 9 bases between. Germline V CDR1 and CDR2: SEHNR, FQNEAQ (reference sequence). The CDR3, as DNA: TGTGCCAGCGAGACGGCCACTAATGAAAAACTGTTTTTT. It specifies CASETATNEKLFF.

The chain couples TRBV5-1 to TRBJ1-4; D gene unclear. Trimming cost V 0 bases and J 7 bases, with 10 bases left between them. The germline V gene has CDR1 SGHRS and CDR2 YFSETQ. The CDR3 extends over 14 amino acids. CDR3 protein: CASSLAFEGEKLFF. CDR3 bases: TGCGCCAGCAGCTTGGCCTTTGAGGGTGAAAAACTGTTTTTT.

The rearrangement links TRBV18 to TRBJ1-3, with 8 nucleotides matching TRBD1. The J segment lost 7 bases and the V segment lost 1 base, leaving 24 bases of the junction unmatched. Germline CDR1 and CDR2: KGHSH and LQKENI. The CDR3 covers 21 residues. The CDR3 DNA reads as TGTGCCAGCTCACCACGGTTGTCAGCTAAAAAACGAGCGGACAGGGAGAACACCATATATTTT. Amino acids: CASSPRLSAKKRADRENTIYF. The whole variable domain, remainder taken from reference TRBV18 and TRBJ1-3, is NAGVMQNPRHLVRRRGQEARLRCSPMKGHSHVYWYRQLPEEGLKFMVYLQKENIIDESGMPKERFSAEFPKEGPSILRIQQVVRGDSAAYFCASSPRLSAKKRADRENTIYFGEGSWLTVV.

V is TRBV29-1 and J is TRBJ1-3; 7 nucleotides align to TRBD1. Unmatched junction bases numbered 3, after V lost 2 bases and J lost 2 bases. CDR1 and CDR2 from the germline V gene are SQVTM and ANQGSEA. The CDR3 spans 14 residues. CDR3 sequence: CSVEYRGTGNTIYF. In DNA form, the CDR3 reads TGCAGCGTTGAATACAGGGGAACTGGAAACACCATATATTTT.

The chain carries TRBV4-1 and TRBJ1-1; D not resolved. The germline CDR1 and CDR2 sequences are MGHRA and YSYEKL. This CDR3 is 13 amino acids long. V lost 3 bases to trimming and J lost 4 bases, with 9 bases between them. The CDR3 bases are TGCGCCAGCAGCCATGGTTTTGGCACTGAAGCTTTCTTT. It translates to CASSHGFGTEAFF.

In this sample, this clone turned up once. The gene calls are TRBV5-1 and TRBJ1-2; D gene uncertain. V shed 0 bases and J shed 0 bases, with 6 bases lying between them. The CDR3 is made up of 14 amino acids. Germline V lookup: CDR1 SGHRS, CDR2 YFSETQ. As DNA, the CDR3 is TGCGCCAGCAGCTTGGGAACGGCTAACTATGGCTACACCTTC. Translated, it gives CASSLGTANYGYTF.